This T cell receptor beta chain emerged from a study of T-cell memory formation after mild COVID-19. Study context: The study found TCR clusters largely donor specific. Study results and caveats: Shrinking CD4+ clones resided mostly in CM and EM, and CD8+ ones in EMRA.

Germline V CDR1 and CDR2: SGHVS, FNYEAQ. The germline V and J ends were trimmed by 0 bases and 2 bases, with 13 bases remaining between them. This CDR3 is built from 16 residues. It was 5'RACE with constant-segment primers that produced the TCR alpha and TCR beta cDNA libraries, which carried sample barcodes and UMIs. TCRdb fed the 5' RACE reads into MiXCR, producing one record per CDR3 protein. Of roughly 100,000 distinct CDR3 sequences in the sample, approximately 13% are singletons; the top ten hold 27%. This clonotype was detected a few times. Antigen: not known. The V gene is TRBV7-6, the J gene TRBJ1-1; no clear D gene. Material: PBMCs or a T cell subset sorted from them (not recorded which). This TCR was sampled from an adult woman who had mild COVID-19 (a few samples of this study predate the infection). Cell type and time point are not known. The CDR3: CASSLAGPGRNTEAFF. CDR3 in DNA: TGTGCCAGCAGCTTAGCGGGCCCGGGCCGAAACACTGAAGCTTTCTTT.